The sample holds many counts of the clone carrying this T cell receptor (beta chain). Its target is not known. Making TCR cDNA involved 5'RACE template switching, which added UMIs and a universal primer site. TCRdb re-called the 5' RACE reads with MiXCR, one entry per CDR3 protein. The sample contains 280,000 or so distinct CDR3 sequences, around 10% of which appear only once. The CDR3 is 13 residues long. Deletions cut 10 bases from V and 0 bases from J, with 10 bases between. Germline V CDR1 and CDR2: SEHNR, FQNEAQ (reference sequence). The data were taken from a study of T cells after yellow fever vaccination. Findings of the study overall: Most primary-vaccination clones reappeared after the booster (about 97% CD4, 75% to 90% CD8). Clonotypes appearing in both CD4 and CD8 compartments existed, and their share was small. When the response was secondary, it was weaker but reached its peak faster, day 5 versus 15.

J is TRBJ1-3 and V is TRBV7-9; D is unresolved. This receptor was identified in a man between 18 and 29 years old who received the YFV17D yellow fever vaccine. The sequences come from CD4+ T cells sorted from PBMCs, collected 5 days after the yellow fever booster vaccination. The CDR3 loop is CATEWGSGNTIYF. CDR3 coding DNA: TGTGCCACCGAATGGGGCTCTGGAAACACCATATATTTT.